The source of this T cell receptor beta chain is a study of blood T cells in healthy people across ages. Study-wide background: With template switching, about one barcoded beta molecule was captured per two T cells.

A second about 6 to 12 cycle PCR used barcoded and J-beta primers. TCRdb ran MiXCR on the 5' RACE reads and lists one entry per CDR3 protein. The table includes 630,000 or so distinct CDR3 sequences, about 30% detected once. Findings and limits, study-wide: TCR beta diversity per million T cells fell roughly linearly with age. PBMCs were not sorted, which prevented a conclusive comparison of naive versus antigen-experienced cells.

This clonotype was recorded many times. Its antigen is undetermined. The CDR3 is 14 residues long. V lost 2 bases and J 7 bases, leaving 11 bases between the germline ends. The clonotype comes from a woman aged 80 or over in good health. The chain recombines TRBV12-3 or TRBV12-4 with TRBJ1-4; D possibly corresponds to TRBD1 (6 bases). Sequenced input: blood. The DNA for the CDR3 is TGTGCCAGCAGTTTAAGGCCAGGGGCTGAAAAACTGTTTTTT. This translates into CASSLRPGAEKLFF.